The 11 T cell receptor beta chains in this list originate from one sample, sequenced in a study of long-term antiretroviral therapy in people with HIV. Version v3.0 of the immunoSEQ assay ran at survey level. Assay: immunoSEQ multiplex PCR; the TCRdb copy retains only in-frame clones and omits some. Among around 28,000 clones listed, 85% were seen once. This material consisted of unsorted PBMCs, taken 2.3 years after starting antiretroviral therapy. These receptors all stem from a man aged 35 to 55 with HIV.

CDR3 in DNA: TGTGCCAGCAGCTTAGCGCGGAACACCGGGGAGCTGTTTTTT. This encodes CASSLARNTGELFF. The chain recombines TRBV11-2 with TRBJ2-2; D gene ambiguous. Germline lookup yields CDR1 SGHAT and CDR2 FQNNGV. V was clipped by 1 base and J by 1 base, with 4 bases between them. The CDR3 is made up of 14 amino acids.

This chain joins TRBV14 and TRBJ2-7; 10 bases agree with TRBD1. The junction had 3 bases not matched to a gene; V was cut back by 2 bases and J by 2 bases. Germline V gives CDR1 SGHDN, CDR2 FVKESK. The CDR3 consists of 15 residues. The CDR3 coding sequence is TGTGCCAGCAGCCAACGCGACAGGGGGCCCTACGAGCAGTACTTC. It encodes CASSQRDRGPYEQYF.

This rearrangement joins TRBV4-1 to TRBJ2-3; D remains ambiguous. The V gene's germline CDR1 is MGHRA and CDR2 YSYEKL. Trimming stripped 1 base from V and 3 bases from J, with 20 bases between. The CDR3 runs 18 residues. The CDR3 reads CASSQAHYLEVETDTQYF. CDR3 in DNA: TGCGCCAGCAGCCAAGCCCACTACCTAGAGGTAGAGACAGATACGCAGTATTTT.

This clone was observed a handful of times. The J gene is TRBJ2-7, the V gene TRBV9; 8 nucleotides match TRBD1. Germline values: CDR1 SGDLS, CDR2 YYNGEE. This CDR3 spans 14 amino acids. V lost 0 bases, J lost 3 bases, and 2 bases stayed unmatched. For the CDR3, the DNA is TGTGCCAGCAGCGTAGGGGACAGGTACTACGAGCAGTACTTC. Translating gives CASSVGDRYYEQYF.

This chain connects TRBV13 to TRBJ2-4; 7 bases match TRBD2. Germline CDR1 is PRHDT and CDR2 is FYEKMQ (reference sequence). The CDR3 spans 15 residues. V was pared by 6 bases and J by 0 bases, with 5 bases of the junction left unmatched. The CDR3 reads CASSWEGQAKNIQYF. The CDR3, as DNA: TGTGCCAGCAGTTGGGAGGGTCAAGCCAAAAACATTCAGTACTTC.

This clone was seen only once. This CDR3 is CASSPGQGATEAFF. The CDR3 DNA reads TGTGCCAGCAGCCCGGGACAGGGGGCCACTGAAGCTTTCTTT. V is TRBV11-2 and J is TRBJ1-1; 12 bases are shared with TRBD1. Trimming cost V 5 bases and J 4 bases; bases outside gene matches: 2. The CDR3 extends over 14 amino acids. The germline CDR1 and CDR2 sequences are SGHAT and FQNNGV.

The CDR3 coding sequence is TGTGCCAGCAGTGAAATCATAGACAGGGCTGCCTACGAGCAGTACTTC. Translating it yields CASSEIIDRAAYEQYF. The chain uses TRBV2 and TRBJ2-7, with 7 bases aligning to TRBD1. V lost 2 bases and J lost 2; bases outside the gene matches: 9. Germline CDR1 and CDR2: SNHLY and FYNNEI. This CDR3 spans 16 amino acids.

The count of this clone is one. The CDR3 loop reads CASSDDFLPYNEQFF. The CDR3 coding sequence is TGTGCCAGCAGTGACGACTTCTTACCCTACAATGAGCAGTTCTTC. The gene calls are TRBV25-1 and TRBJ2-1, with no clear D. From germline, CDR1 is MGHDK and CDR2 SYGVNS. The V and J ends lost 3 bases and 2 bases respectively, with 11 bases between them. This CDR3 comprises 15 residues.

The J gene is TRBJ1-5, the V gene TRBV11-3; D uncertain. Germline-derived CDR1 and CDR2 are SGHNT and YENEEA. The CDR3 covers 17 residues. Trimming took 5 bases from V and 4 from J, leaving 21 bases between them. CDR3 sequence (DNA): TGTGCCAGCAGCACGAACCGGGAGGTACTGCATAATCAGCCCCAGCATTTT. Translating gives CASSTNREVLHNQPQHF.

The chain is built from TRBV27 and TRBJ2-2; perhaps TRBD1 as D (5 bases). This CDR3 comprises 18 residues. V was cut by 0 bases and J by 0 bases, with 14 bases left in between. Germline-derived CDR1 and CDR2 are MNHEY and SMNVEV (reference sequence). The CDR3 region is CASSLSWTLLANTGELFF. As DNA, the CDR3 is TGTGCCAGCAGTTTATCGTGGACACTTCTCGCGAACACCGGGGAGCTGTTTTTT.

In its sample, this clone was seen a few times. As DNA, the CDR3 is TGTGCCAGCAGTGAACCGGGACAGGGATACTACGAGCAGTACTTC. As protein: CASSEPGQGYYEQYF. This chain joins TRBV2 and TRBJ2-7; 9 nucleotides match TRBD1. Germline V gene data show CDR1 as SNHLY and CDR2 as FYNNEI. The CDR3 covers 15 residues. With V trimmed by 2 bases and J by 3 bases, 5 bases remained unmatched. Full variable domain (outside the CDR3, taken from reference TRBV2 and TRBJ2-7): EPEVTQTPSHQVTQMGQEVILRCVPISNHLYFYWYRQILGQKVEFLVSFYNNEISEKSEIFDDQFSVERPDGSNFTLKIRSTKLEDSAMYFCASSEPGQGYYEQYFGPGTRLTVT.